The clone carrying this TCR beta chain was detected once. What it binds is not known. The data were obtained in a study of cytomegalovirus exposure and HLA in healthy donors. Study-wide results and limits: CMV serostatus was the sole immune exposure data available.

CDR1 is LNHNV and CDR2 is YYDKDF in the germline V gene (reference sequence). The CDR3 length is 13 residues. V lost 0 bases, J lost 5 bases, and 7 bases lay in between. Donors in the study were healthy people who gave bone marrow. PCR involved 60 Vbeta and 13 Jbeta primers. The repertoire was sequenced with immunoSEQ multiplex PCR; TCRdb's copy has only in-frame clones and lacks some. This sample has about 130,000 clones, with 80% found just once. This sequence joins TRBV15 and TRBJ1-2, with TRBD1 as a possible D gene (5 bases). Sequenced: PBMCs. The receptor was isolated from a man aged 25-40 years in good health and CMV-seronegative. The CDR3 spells CATSREKGYGYTF. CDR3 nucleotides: TGTGCCACCAGCAGAGAAAAGGGGTATGGCTACACCTTC.